This TCR beta chain is from a study of cytomegalovirus exposure and HLA in healthy donors. Study overall: Approximately 190 million T cells yielded more than 95 million unique TCR beta sequences, as an earlier analysis found.

Remarks on this clone: As yet, its antigen is unknown.

Study-wide points: The authors listed approximately 160 TCR beta chains as cytomegalovirus-associated.

The study ran its PCR with 60 Vbeta and 13 Jbeta primers. TCRdb's copy holds only in-frame clones and misses some; the assay was immunoSEQ multiplex PCR. There are about 84,000 clones in the sample; roughly 78% occur only once, and 2% to 3% lies in the top ten. The receptor comes from a male donor in good health and CMV-seropositive. The sample was PBMCs.

The CDR3 here is CSVEVEPSGHSYEQYF. The CDR3 region has the DNA TGCAGCGTTGAAGTGGAACCTAGCGGCCACTCCTACGAGCAGTACTTC. The rearrangement links TRBV29-1 to TRBJ2-7, with 7 bases matching TRBD2. The CDR3 is 16 residues long. The germline gives CDR1 SQVTM, CDR2 ANQGSEA. V lost 1 base to trimming and J lost 0 bases; unmatched junction nucleotides: 9.